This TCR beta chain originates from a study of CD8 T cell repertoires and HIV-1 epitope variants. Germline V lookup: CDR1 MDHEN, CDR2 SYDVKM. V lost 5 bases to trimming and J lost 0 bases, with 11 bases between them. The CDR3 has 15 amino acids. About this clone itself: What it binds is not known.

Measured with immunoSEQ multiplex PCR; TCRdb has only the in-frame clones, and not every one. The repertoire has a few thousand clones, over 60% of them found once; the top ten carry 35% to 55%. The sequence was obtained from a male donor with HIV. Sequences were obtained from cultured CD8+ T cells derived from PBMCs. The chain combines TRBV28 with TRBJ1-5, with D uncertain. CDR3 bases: TGTGCCAGCAGTCCGTTATTTGATAGCAATCAGCCCCAGCATTTT. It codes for CASSPLFDSNQPQHF.